What follows are 20 T cell receptor beta chains derived from one specimen sequenced in a study of early T cells in non-severe SARS-CoV-2 infection. Via MiXCR, TCRdb re-called the 5' RACE reads, giving one row per CDR3 protein. The data show tens of thousands of distinct CDR3 sequences, 10% to 15% seen once. The specimen was whole blood. These receptors originate from an adult who was a healthcare worker with PCR-confirmed SARS-CoV-2 infection or an uninfected control (not recorded which).

The chain is built from TRBV29-1 and TRBJ2-3; 13 bases are shared with TRBD2. The germline V gene has CDR1 SQVTM and CDR2 ANQGSEA. The CDR3 runs 16 residues. Trimming took 2 bases from V and 2 from J; bases not matched to a gene: 4. The CDR3 DNA sequence: TGCAGCGTTGAACTCGGACTAGCGGGGGTCACAGATACGCAGTATTTT. It specifies CSVELGLAGVTDTQYF.

V gene TRBV2 combines with J gene TRBJ1-1, with a possible D match to TRBD1 (6 bases). Per germline, CDR1 SNHLY and CDR2 FYNNEI. The V gene lost 6 bases and the J gene lost 1 base, with 12 bases spanning the gap. CDR3 length: 14 amino acids. CDR3 loop: CASSNRDKNTEAFF. The CDR3 region has the DNA TGTGCCAGCAGCAACCGGGACAAGAACACTGAAGCTTTCTTT.

This clonotype was detected ten times or more. The rearrangement joins TRBV6-5 to TRBJ1-1; D ambiguous. The CDR3 length is 14 residues. Germline V lookup: CDR1 MNHEY, CDR2 SVGAGI. V was trimmed by 2 bases and J by 1 base, leaving 8 bases between them. The CDR3 protein is CASSYLPGNTEAFF. Here the CDR3 DNA reads TGTGCCAGCAGTTACCTTCCAGGGAACACTGAAGCTTTCTTT.

The sample holds many counts of this clonotype. V usage is TRBV29-1 and J usage is TRBJ2-2; the D gene is possibly TRBD1 (6 bases). Trimming cost V 3 bases and J 4 bases, with 6 bases left between them. Per the germline V gene, CDR1 is SQVTM and CDR2 is ANQGSEA. The length of the CDR3 is 12 residues. CDR3 nucleotides: TGCAGCGTTGAGGGGGCCACCGGGGAGCTGTTTTTT. Its protein product is CSVEGATGELFF.

The gene calls are TRBV9 and TRBJ1-6; perhaps TRBD1 as D (6 bases). The V gene lost 2 bases and the J gene lost 9 bases, with 15 bases spanning the gap. This CDR3 is 15 amino acids long. CDR1 and CDR2 (germline): SGDLS, YYNGEE. CDR3 region: CASSVLQGLASPLHF. The CDR3 DNA follows: TGTGCCAGCAGCGTTTTGCAGGGGTTGGCTTCACCCCTCCACTTT.

This clonotype appeared many times. The chain carries TRBV12-3 or TRBV12-4 and TRBJ1-2; 10 bases are shared with TRBD1. Trimming removed 6 bases from V and 7 bases from J; junction bases left unmatched: 8. CDR3 length equals 14 residues. The CDR3 sequence: CASSLGQGNAGYTF. CDR3 DNA sequence: TGTGCCAGCAGCCTGGGACAGGGGAATGCTGGCTACACCTTC.

The chain combines TRBV19 with TRBJ2-1, with 9 bases aligning to TRBD1. Germline V gene lookup returns CDR1 LNHDA and CDR2 SQIVND (reference sequence). V lost 4 bases, J lost 5 bases, and 9 bases stayed unmatched. This CDR3 contains 16 residues. The CDR3 protein is CASSNVLRQGDNEQFF. CDR3 sequence (DNA): TGTGCCAGTAGTAACGTCCTACGACAGGGGGACAATGAGCAGTTCTTC.

This clonotype was found many times. V is TRBV11-2 and J is TRBJ2-1; 9 bases line up with TRBD2. The germline CDR1 and CDR2 sequences are SGHAT and FQNNGV. The J segment lost 0 bases and the V segment lost 5 bases, leaving 8 bases of the junction unmatched. The CDR3 loop spans 17 amino acids. The CDR3 sequence: CASSTLAGVPSYNEQFF. The CDR3 DNA follows: TGTGCCAGCAGCACGTTAGCGGGGGTTCCCTCCTACAATGAGCAGTTCTTC.

In this sample, this clonotype turned up many times. This chain links TRBV11-3 with TRBJ2-1; 7 positions match TRBD1. CDR1 is SGHNT and CDR2 is YENEEA in the germline V gene. The CDR3 sequence is 16 residues long. Losses at the gene ends were 5 bases for V and 0 bases for J; bases not matched to a gene: 7. The DNA of the CDR3 is TGTGCCAGCAGCCTGACAGGGATGAGCTCCTACAATGAGCAGTTCTTC. Translating it yields CASSLTGMSSYNEQFF. Full variable domain (outside the CDR3, taken from reference TRBV11-3 and TRBJ2-1): EAGVVQSPRYKIIEKKQPVAFWCNPISGHNTLYWYLQNLGQGPELLIRYENEEAVDDSQLPKDRFSAERLKGVDSTLKIQPAELGDSAVYLCASSLTGMSSYNEQFFGPGTRLTVL.

This clonotype was picked up many times. The gene calls are TRBV25-1 and TRBJ2-3; 10 bases are shared with TRBD1. Trimming took 5 bases from V and 6 from J; bases not matched to a gene: 14. The CDR3 length is 17 residues. Per germline, CDR1 MGHDK and CDR2 SYGVNS. The CDR3 is CASSPHPGTGDSDTQYF. Here the CDR3 DNA reads TGTGCCAGCAGTCCACATCCCGGGACAGGGGATTCGGATACGCAGTATTTT.

This clonotype came up many times. The chain joins TRBV14 to TRBJ2-1, with D hard to call. Trimming shortened V by 0 bases and J by 0 bases, and 12 bases separated the two germline ends. CDR1 is SGHDN, CDR2 FVKESK, per germline. The CDR3 consists of 17 residues. The DNA of the CDR3 is TGTGCCAGCAGCCAAGATCCCGGCTTTAGCTCCTACAATGAGCAGTTCTTC. Translating it yields CASSQDPGFSSYNEQFF.

This clonotype was counted ten times or more. The chain recombines TRBV20-1 with TRBJ2-3, with D perhaps TRBD2 (6 bases). The V gene's germline CDR1 is DFQATT and CDR2 SNEGSKA (reference sequence). V lost 1 base, J lost 4 bases, and 15 bases lay in between. The CDR3 contains 15 residues. The CDR3 region is CSARAPGGGSDTQYF. The CDR3 region has the DNA TGCAGTGCTAGAGCCCCCGGTGGGGGGTCAGATACGCAGTATTTT.

There are many counts of this clonotype. The junction departs from germline at one end; a sequencing error may be responsible. The chain joins TRBV29-1 to TRBJ2-1; D gene ambiguous. The CDR3 totals 11 residues. Germline CDR1 is SQVTM and CDR2 is ANQGSEA. CDR3 bases: TGCAGCTTTGACTCCTACAATGAGCAGTTCTTC. Translated, it gives CSFDSYNEQFF.

This clonotype was seen repeatedly, ten times or more. The rearrangement uses TRBV23-1 and TRBJ2-5; D is undetermined. TRBV23-1 is marked as an open reading frame, function uncertain. The V and J ends lost 3 bases and 5 bases respectively, with 10 bases between them. This CDR3 spans 13 amino acids. As DNA, the CDR3 is TGCGCCAGCAGTCAGGCACTAACCGAGACCCAGTACTTC. Translation gives CASSQALTETQYF.

The chain carries TRBV29-1 and TRBJ1-1, with TRBD1 as a possible D gene (6 bases). Germline V gene lookup returns CDR1 SQVTM and CDR2 ANQGSEA. With 6 bases removed from V and 6 bases from J, the gap between germline ends came to 14 bases. The CDR3 has 12 amino acids. This chain's CDR3 is CSVRTGSAEAFF. DNA of the CDR3: TGCAGCGTCCGAACAGGGAGCGCTGAAGCTTTCTTT.

V usage is TRBV9 and J usage is TRBJ2-3; 10 nucleotides line up with TRBD2. CDR1 SGDLS and CDR2 YYNGEE come from the germline V gene. With 4 bases clipped from V and 2 bases from J, the junction kept 4 bases outside the gene matches. The CDR3 is made up of 15 amino acids. CDR3 amino acids: CASSPSGGATDTQYF. CDR3 nucleotide sequence: TGTGCCAGCAGCCCGAGCGGGGGGGCCACAGATACGCAGTATTTT. Based on the CDR3 plus reference TRBV9 and TRBJ2-3, the full variable domain is DSGVTQTPKHLITATGQRVTLRCSPRSGDLSVYWYQQSLDQGLQFLIQYYNGEERAKGNILERFSAQQFPDLHSELNLSSLELGDSALYFCASSPSGGATDTQYFGPGTRLTVL.

The chain recombines TRBV3-1 with TRBJ2-2; D is perhaps TRBD2 (5 bases). V was cut by 0 bases and J by 2 bases, with 19 bases left in between. The CDR3 has 19 residues. In germline, CDR1 is LGHDT, CDR2 YNNKEL (reference sequence). The CDR3 loop is CASSQDGLARGLNTGELFF. In DNA form, the CDR3 reads TGTGCCAGCAGCCAAGATGGGCTAGCCCGCGGCTTAAACACCGGGGAGCTGTTTTTT.

In this sample, this clonotype turned up many times. The J gene is TRBJ1-3, the V gene TRBV2; weak D call: TRBD1 (5 bases). Germline CDR1 reads SNHLY; CDR2 reads FYNNEI. V shed 6 bases and J shed 0 bases, with 15 bases lying between them. CDR3 length: 16 residues. The CDR3 coding sequence is TGTGCCAGCAGCGCAGATGGGACGAACTCTGGAAACACCATATATTTT. It codes for CASSADGTNSGNTIYF.

This clonotype was detected many times. The chain employs TRBV9 and TRBJ1-5; D not resolved. The CDR3 is 14 residues long. The germline V gene encodes CDR1 SGDLS and CDR2 YYNGEE. Trimming pared 3 bases from V and 0 bases from J, leaving 7 bases between. The CDR3 DNA follows: TGTGCCAGCAGCGACAACGATAGCAATCAGCCCCAGCATTTT. This translates into CASSDNDSNQPQHF.

Comment on this clonotype: Since a much larger clone is just one base distant, this may be a read error. J is TRBJ2-3 and V is TRBV5-4, with D maybe TRBD2 (6 bases). Trimming left V 4 bases short and J 6 bases short, with 18 bases between. Germline V gives CDR1 SGHNT, CDR2 YYREEE (reference sequence). CDR3 length equals 15 residues. CDR3 coding DNA: TGTGCCAGCAGCCCGGGGGTGGGGGAACGGGATACGCAGTATTTT. Translation gives CASSPGVGERDTQYF.